Below, 19 T cell receptor beta chains from the same sample are listed, as sequenced in a study of blood T cells in healthy people across ages. A second PCR, run for about 7 to 11 cycles, used a sample-barcoded 5' primer plus a J-beta primer mix. TCRdb re-called the 5' RACE reads through MiXCR, storing one row per CDR3 protein. The sample has about 680,000 distinct CDR3 sequences; 49% are singletons. The specimen sequenced was blood. These TCRs come from a woman aged 55 to 70 in good health.

A few counts support this clonotype. The chain carries TRBV20-1 and TRBJ2-1, with TRBD2 matching 7 bases. Unmatched junction bases numbered 14, after V lost 6 bases and J lost 3 bases. Germline assignment: CDR1 DFQATT and CDR2 SNEGSKA (reference sequence). The length of the CDR3 is 16 residues. CDR3 sequence: CSASARGGANYNEQFF. The CDR3 coding sequence is TGCAGTGCCTCCGCGAGGGGAGGGGCAAACTACAATGAGCAGTTCTTC.

The chain joins TRBV20-1 to TRBJ2-1, with TRBD2 identical over 8 bases. CDR3 length: 14 residues. The trim removed 6 bases at V and 4 bases at J, leaving 8 bases unmatched. Germline V CDR1 and CDR2: DFQATT, SNEGSKA (reference sequence). The CDR3 sequence: CSARSSGYYNEQFF. The CDR3 DNA reads TGCAGTGCCCGCTCTAGCGGGTATTACAATGAGCAGTTCTTC.

This clonotype turned up a few times. This chain connects TRBV7-9 to TRBJ1-4, with 8 bases aligning to TRBD1. CDR3 length equals 14 residues. V shed 5 bases and J 8 bases; nucleotides not matched to a gene: 7. From germline, CDR1 is SEHNR and CDR2 FQNEAQ (reference sequence). CDR3 coding DNA: TGTGCCAGCAGCCCAAAGGGGACAGGCGAAAAACTGTTTTTT. Amino acid sequence: CASSPKGTGEKLFF. The whole variable domain, filled in from reference TRBV7-9 and TRBJ1-4, reads DTGVSQNPRHKITKRGQNVTFRCDPISEHNRLYWYRQTLGQGPEFLTYFQNEAQLEKSRLLSDRFSAERPKGSFSTLEIQRTEQGDSAMYLCASSPKGTGEKLFFGSGTQLSVL.

This chain joins TRBV5-1 and TRBJ1-1, with D unclear. Germline CDR1 reads SGHRS; CDR2 reads YFSETQ. The CDR3 consists of 17 residues. V lost 0 bases and J 1 base, leaving 16 bases between the germline ends. CDR3 coding DNA: TGCGCCAGCAGCTTGGGACTAGGCAATATCCCGAACACTGAAGCTTTCTTT. The encoded protein is CASSLGLGNIPNTEAFF.

This clonotype was counted a single time. This chain joins TRBV6-2 or TRBV6-3 and TRBJ2-3; D is tentatively TRBD1 or TRBD2 (5 bases each). There are 19 residues in the CDR3. Germline V CDR1 and CDR2: MNHEY, SVGEGT. The V and J ends lost 1 base and 5 bases respectively, with 25 bases between them. CDR3 coding DNA: TGTGCCAGCAGTTACTGGGGGATCCAAGCGTCCCACCAGGTAGATACGCAGTATTTT. Amino acid sequence: CASSYWGIQASHQVDTQYF.

This chain joins TRBV29-1 and TRBJ2-2, with 11 bases lining up with TRBD2. This CDR3 has 13 residues. The J segment lost 5 bases and the V segment lost 7 bases, leaving 3 bases of the junction unmatched. CDR1 is SQVTM, CDR2 ANQGSEA, per germline. In DNA form, the CDR3 reads TGCAGCGCTTGGACTAGCGGGACCGGGGAGCTGTTTTTT. Protein: CSAWTSGTGELFF.

The J gene is TRBJ2-5, the V gene TRBV4-3; TRBD1 agrees at 7 bases. The better agreement between TRBJ2-7 and the DNA end casts doubt on the J call. The CDR3 extends over 16 amino acids. Germline CDR1 reads LGHNA; CDR2 reads YSLEER. CDR3 region: CASSQDLPQTGSEQYF. The CDR3 DNA is TGCGCCAGCAGCCAAGATCTACCCCAGACAGGGAGCGAGCAGTACTTC.

This clonotype appeared a few times. The chain employs TRBV5-1 and TRBJ2-6; D is ambiguous. The germline CDR1 and CDR2 sequences are SGHRS and YFSETQ. The V gene lost 6 bases and the J gene lost 1 base, with 8 bases spanning the gap. The CDR3 sequence is 14 residues long. CDR3 protein: CASNLGSGANVLTF. In DNA form, the CDR3 reads TGCGCCAGCAACCTAGGATCTGGGGCCAACGTCCTGACTTTC. The full variable domain, rest sourced from reference TRBV5-1 and TRBJ2-6, is KAGVTQTPRYLIKTRGQQVTLSCSPISGHRSVSWYQQTPGQGLQFLFEYFSETQRNKGNFPGRFSGRQFSNSRSEMNVSTLELGDSALYLCASNLGSGANVLTFGAGSRLTVL.

CDR3 protein: CSAGQGDNQPQHF. The CDR3 DNA sequence: TGCAGTGCTGGACAGGGCGACAATCAGCCCCAGCATTTT. The V gene is TRBV20-1, the J gene TRBJ1-5, with 8 bases that match TRBD1. CDR3 length equals 13 residues. V lost 5 bases to trimming and J lost 3 bases; unmatched junction nucleotides: 3. Looked up from germline, CDR1 is DFQATT and CDR2 is SNEGSKA (reference sequence).

V is TRBV4-3 and J is TRBJ1-6; D not certain. Trimming took 1 base from V and 9 from J, leaving 16 bases between them. Germline V gives CDR1 LGHNA, CDR2 YSLEER. The CDR3 sequence is 16 residues long. The chain's CDR3 is CASSQGVVGLSSPLHF. CDR3 coding DNA: TGCGCCAGCAGCCAAGGGGTGGTAGGCCTTAGTTCACCCCTCCACTTT.

A few counts support this clonotype. The chain uses TRBV2 and TRBJ2-5; D unclear. With the DNA end fitting TRBJ2-7 better, the J assignment may be wrong. The CDR3 loop spans 11 amino acids. The germline gives CDR1 SNHLY, CDR2 FYNNEI. The CDR3 sequence is CASKYTLEQYF. The DNA for the CDR3 is TGTGCCAGCAAGTATACGCTCGAGCAGTACTTC.

The table lists this clonotype with a few counts. V gene TRBV2 combines with J gene TRBJ2-1, with 8 bases lining up with TRBD2. This CDR3 has 14 residues. The V segment lost 6 bases and the J segment 9 bases; nucleotides outside the gene matches: 10. Germline assignment: CDR1 SNHLY and CDR2 FYNNEI. CDR3 bases: TGTGCCAGCAGCGGGACTAGTTTTATTAGTGAGCAGTTCTTC. This translates into CASSGTSFISEQFF.

In its sample, this clonotype was seen once. V gene TRBV30 combines with J gene TRBJ2-5; no firm D call. Trimming cost V 0 bases and J 11 bases, with 10 bases left between them. CDR3 length: 11 residues. CDR1 is GTSNPN and CDR2 is SVGIG in the germline V gene (reference sequence). This CDR3 reads CAWSVNPEQYF. DNA for the CDR3: TGTGCCTGGAGTGTAAACCCTGAGCAGTACTTC.

This clonotype has just a few counts. The chain employs TRBV12-3 or TRBV12-4 and TRBJ1-2; D is unclear. This CDR3 is built from 14 residues. V was shortened by 6 bases and J by 7 bases, with 18 bases between the two germline ends. The CDR3 DNA reads TGTGCCAGCAGGCCGGGCGAGCGTTCTATTGGCTACACCTTC. Its protein product is CASRPGERSIGYTF.

This clonotype was observed a handful of times. V is TRBV10-3 and J is TRBJ2-7; D possibly corresponds to TRBD2 (5 bases). The CDR3 extends over 13 amino acids. V dropped 0 bases and J dropped 3 bases, with 6 bases sitting between them. Looked up from germline, CDR1 is ENHRY and CDR2 is SYGVKD. CDR3 nucleotide sequence: TGTGCCATCAGTGAGTCGGGGAGCTACGAGCAGTACTTC. This sequence encodes CAISESGSYEQYF.

This clonotype was observed a few times. The V call is TRBV20-1, the J call TRBJ2-7, with 13 bases lining up with TRBD2. The V and J ends lost 0 bases and 3 bases, in that order; junction bases with no gene match: 11. Germline V gene lookup returns CDR1 DFQATT and CDR2 SNEGSKA (reference sequence). The CDR3 is made up of 18 amino acids. CDR3 nucleotides: TGCAGTGCTAGAGATGGAGGACTAGCGGGAGATTCAAGCTACGAGCAGTACTTC. Translating it yields CSARDGGLAGDSSYEQYF.

V gene TRBV3-1 combines with J gene TRBJ2-1; possibly TRBD2 for D (6 bases). Near its end, the DNA agrees better with TRBJ2-7, so the J call may be wrong. Germline values: CDR1 LGHDT, CDR2 YNNKEL (reference sequence). This CDR3 has 16 residues. The CDR3 DNA reads TGTGCCAGCAGCCAAGATCTTACTAGCTCCTACAATGAGCAGTACTTC. As protein: CASSQDLTSSYNEQYF.

The CDR3 region is CASSPPLYREYHEQYF. For the CDR3, the DNA is TGTGCCAGCAGCCCACCTCTTTATCGGGAGTATCACGAGCAGTACTTC. The chain couples TRBV7-2 to TRBJ2-5; D is possibly TRBD2 (6 bases). Judging by the DNA end, TRBJ2-7 fits better; the J call may be wrong. The V gene's germline CDR1 is SGHTA and CDR2 FQGNSA. The CDR3 is 16 amino acids.

This clonotype was picked up one time. This rearrangement joins TRBV6-7 to TRBJ2-1; D remains ambiguous. TRBV6-7 is filed as an ORF, its function uncertain. Trimming removed 2 bases from V and 8 bases from J, with 28 bases in between. This CDR3 has 19 residues. The CDR3 loop reads CASSYAYYSPSGGRYEQFF. For the CDR3, the DNA is TGTGCCAGCAGTTACGCCTATTACAGCCCGTCTGGTGGTAGGTATGAGCAGTTCTTC.